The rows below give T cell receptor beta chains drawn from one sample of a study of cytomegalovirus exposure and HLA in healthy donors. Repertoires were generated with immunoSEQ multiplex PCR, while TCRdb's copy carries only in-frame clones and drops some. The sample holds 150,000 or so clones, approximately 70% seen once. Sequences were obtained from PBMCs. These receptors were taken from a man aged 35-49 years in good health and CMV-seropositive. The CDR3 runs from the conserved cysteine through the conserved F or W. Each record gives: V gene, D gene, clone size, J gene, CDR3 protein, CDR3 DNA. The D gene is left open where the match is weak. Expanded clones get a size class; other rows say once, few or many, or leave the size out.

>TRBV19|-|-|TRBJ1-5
CASSDRWSNQPQHF
TGTGCCAGTAGTGACAGGTGGAGCAATCAGCCCCAGCATTTT
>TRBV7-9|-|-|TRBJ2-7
CASREGYEQYF
TGTGCCAGCAGGGAGGGTTACGAGCAGTACTTC
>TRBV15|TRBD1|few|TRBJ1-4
CATSRSYRGQGAVGEKLFF
TGTGCCACCAGCAGATCTTATCGGGGACAGGGGGCCGTTGGGGAAAAACTGTTTTTT
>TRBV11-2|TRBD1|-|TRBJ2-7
CASSAPRDRVVSQYF
TGTGCCAGCAGCGCCCCCCGGGACAGGGTTGTCAGTCAGTACTTC
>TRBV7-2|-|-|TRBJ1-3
CASSLDRGNTIYF
TGTGCCAGCAGCTTGGACAGAGGAAACACCATATATTTT
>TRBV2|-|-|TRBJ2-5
CASNSLRGLKETQYF
TGTGCCAGCAACTCCTTAAGGGGCTTGAAAGAGACCCAGTACTTC
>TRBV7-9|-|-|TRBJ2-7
CASSEDSGTYEQYF
TGTGCCAGCAGCGAAGACAGTGGAACCTACGAGCAGTACTTC
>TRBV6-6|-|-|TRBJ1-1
CASSYLSRARNTEAFF
TGTGCCAGCAGTTACCTCTCCAGGGCGAGGAACACTGAAGCTTTCTTT
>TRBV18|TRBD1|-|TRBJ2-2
CASSLTPGTGSGELFF
TGTGCCAGCTCACTTACTCCCGGGACAGGGTCCGGGGAGCTGTTTTTT
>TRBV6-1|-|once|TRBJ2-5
CASSPTDTIVGTQYF
TGTGCCAGCAGTCCGACGGACACCATAGTGGGGACCCAGTACTTC
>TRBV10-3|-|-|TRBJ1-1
CAISEGGANTEAFF
TGTGCCATCAGTGAGGGGGGCGCCAACACTGAAGCTTTCTTT
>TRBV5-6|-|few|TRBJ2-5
CASSLGRGYQSEKETQYF
TGTGCCAGCAGTCTAGGCAGGGGTTATCAATCGGAAAAAGAGACCCAGTACTTC
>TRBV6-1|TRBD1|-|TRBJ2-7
CASSEAGVGTGIYEQYF
TGTGCCAGCAGTGAAGCGGGGGTGGGGACAGGGATCTACGAGCAGTACTTC
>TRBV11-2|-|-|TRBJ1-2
CASSLMQEGGYTF
TGTGCCAGCAGCTTAATGCAGGAGGGCGGCTACACCTTC
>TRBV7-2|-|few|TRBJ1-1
CASSSRGDTEAFF
TGTGCCAGCAGCTCCAGGGGAGACACTGAAGCTTTCTTT
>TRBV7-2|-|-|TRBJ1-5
CASSSGTRGRNQPQHF
TGTGCCAGCAGCTCCGGAACACGGGGGAGGAATCAGCCCCAGCATTTT
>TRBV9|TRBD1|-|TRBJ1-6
CASSTNRGGSYNSPLHF
TGTGCCAGCAGCACAAACAGGGGTGGGTCCTATAATTCACCCCTCCACTTT
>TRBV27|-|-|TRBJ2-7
CASSLMRGPYEQYF
TGTGCCAGCAGTTTAATGCGGGGTCCCTACGAGCAGTACTTC
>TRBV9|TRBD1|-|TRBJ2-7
CASSIWDRSYEQYF
TGTGCCAGCAGCATCTGGGACAGGTCCTACGAGCAGTACTTC
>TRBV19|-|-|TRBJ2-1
CASWGGPFRNEQFF
TGTGCCAGTTGGGGGGGGCCGTTTAGGAATGAGCAGTTCTTC
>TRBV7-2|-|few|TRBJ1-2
CASSLSVADYGYTF
TGTGCCAGCAGCTTATCCGTGGCGGACTATGGCTACACCTTC
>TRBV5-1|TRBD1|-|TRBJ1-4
CASTWGTGDEKLFF
TGCGCCAGCACCTGGGGGACAGGGGACGAAAAACTGTTTTTT
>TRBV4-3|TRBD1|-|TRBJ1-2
CASSQDHRGAGYTF
TGCGCCAGCAGCCAAGATCACAGGGGGGCAGGCTACACCTTC
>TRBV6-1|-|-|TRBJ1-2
CAAGRTYGYTF
TGCGCCGCGGGGCGGACCTATGGCTACACCTTC
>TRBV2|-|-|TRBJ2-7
CASRLDGYEQYF
TGTGCCAGCAGGCTAGATGGCTACGAGCAGTACTTC
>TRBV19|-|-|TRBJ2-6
CASIGGYNVLTF
TGTGCCAGTATAGGAGGGTACAACGTCCTGACTTTC
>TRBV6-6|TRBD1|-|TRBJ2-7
CASSSGTGNEQYF
TGTGCCAGCAGTTCAGGGACAGGGAACGAGCAGTACTTC
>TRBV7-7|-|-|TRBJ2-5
CASSLSRGETQYF
TGTGCTAGCAGCTTGAGTAGGGGTGAGACCCAGTACTTC
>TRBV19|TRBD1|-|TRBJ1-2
CASSATGTGYGYTF
TGTGCCAGTAGTGCCACCGGGACAGGCTATGGCTACACCTTC
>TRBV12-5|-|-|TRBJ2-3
CASGPVGGWGPDTQYF
TGTGCTAGTGGCCCAGTCGGAGGTTGGGGGCCAGATACGCAGTATTTT
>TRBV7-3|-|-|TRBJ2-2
CASSLQGANTGELFF
TGTGCCAGCAGCTTACAGGGCGCGAACACCGGGGAGCTGTTTTTT
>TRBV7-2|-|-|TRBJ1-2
CASSPYRALNYGYTF
TGTGCCAGCAGCCCCTACAGGGCCTTAAACTATGGCTACACCTTC
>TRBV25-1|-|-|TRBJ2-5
CASRQGWETQYF
TGTGCCAGCAGGCAGGGGTGGGAGACCCAGTACTTC
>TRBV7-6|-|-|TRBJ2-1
CASTPYNEQFF
TGTGCCAGCACTCCTTACAATGAGCAGTTCTTC
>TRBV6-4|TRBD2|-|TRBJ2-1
CASSRLAGDYNEQFF
TGTGCCAGCAGTCGACTAGCGGGGGATTACAATGAGCAGTTCTTC
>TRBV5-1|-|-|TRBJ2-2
CASSLGGYNTGELFF
TGCGCCAGCAGCTTGGGAGGCTATAACACCGGGGAGCTGTTTTTT
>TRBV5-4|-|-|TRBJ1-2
CASSPGQLYGYTF
TGTGCCAGCAGCCCTGGACAACTCTATGGCTACACCTTC
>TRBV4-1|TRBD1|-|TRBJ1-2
CASSPLGQGAAKHPNF
TGCGCCAGCAGCCCGCTTGGCCAGGGGGCCGCGAAGCATCCCAACTTC
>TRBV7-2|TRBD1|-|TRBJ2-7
CASSLTTGGSYEQYF
TGTGCCAGCAGCTTAACGACAGGGGGGAGCTACGAGCAGTACTTC
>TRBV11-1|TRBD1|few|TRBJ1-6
CASSLARTGRNSPLHF
TGTGCCAGCAGCTTAGCTCGGACAGGGAGAAATTCACCCCTCCACTTT
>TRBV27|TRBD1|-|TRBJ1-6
CATSRGPKIYNSPLHF
TGTGCCACCAGCAGGGGGCCGAAGATTTATAATTCACCCCTCCACTTT
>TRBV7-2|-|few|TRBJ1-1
CASSFQGQNTEAFF
TGTGCCAGCAGCTTCCAAGGACAGAACACTGAAGCTTTCTTT
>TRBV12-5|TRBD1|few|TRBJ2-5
CASGGQGKTQYF
TGTGCTAGTGGGGGACAGGGGAAGACCCAGTACTTC
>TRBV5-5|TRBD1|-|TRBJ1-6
CASSSPGGQGYSPLHF
TGTGCCAGCAGCTCGCCAGGGGGGCAGGGCTATTCACCCCTCCACTTT
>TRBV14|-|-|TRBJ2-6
CASSQDWKQGYGANVLTF
TGTGCCAGCAGCCAAGATTGGAAACAGGGCTATGGGGCCAACGTCCTGACTTTC
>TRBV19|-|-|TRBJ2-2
CASSLGGRDTRTGELFF
TGTGCCAGTAGTCTAGGGGGACGGGACACAAGGACCGGGGAGCTGTTTTTT
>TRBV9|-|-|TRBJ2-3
CASSVGNSPSTDTQYF
TGTGCCAGCAGCGTAGGTAATAGTCCCTCCACAGATACGCAGTATTTT
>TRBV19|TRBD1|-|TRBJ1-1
CASKEGAGTEAFF
TGTGCCAGTAAGGAGGGGGCCGGCACTGAAGCTTTCTTT
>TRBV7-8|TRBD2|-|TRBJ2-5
CASTGGGAGETQYF
TGTGCCAGCACCGGCGGGGGGGCCGGAGAGACCCAGTACTTC
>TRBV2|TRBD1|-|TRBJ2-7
CASTGTGGTYEQYF
TGTGCCAGCACCGGGACAGGAGGGACCTACGAGCAGTACTTC
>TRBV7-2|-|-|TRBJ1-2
CASSLAARGLGRGYTF
TGTGCCAGCAGCTTAGCGGCACGAGGGCTCGGGCGGGGCTACACCTTC
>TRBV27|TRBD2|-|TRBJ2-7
CASSPRLAGGLRAYEQYF
TGTGCCAGCAGTCCCAGACTAGCGGGGGGCCTGAGGGCCTACGAGCAGTACTTC
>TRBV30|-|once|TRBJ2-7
CAWSVRRLGDEQYF
TGTGCCTGGAGTGTCCGACGACTTGGCGACGAGCAGTACTTC
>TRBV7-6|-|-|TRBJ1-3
CASSLERGSGNTIYF
TGTGCCAGCAGCTTGGAGAGGGGGTCTGGAAACACCATATATTTT
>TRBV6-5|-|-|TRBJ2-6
CASSSARDSRANVLTF
TGTGCCAGCAGTTCCGCCAGGGACTCAAGGGCCAACGTCCTGACTTTC
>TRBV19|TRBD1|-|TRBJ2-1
CATNRDSQNEQFF
TGTGCCACGAACCGGGACAGCCAAAATGAGCAGTTCTTC
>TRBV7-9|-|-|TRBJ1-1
CASSKTIRETTEAFF
TGTGCCAGCAGCAAAACAATCCGGGAGACCACTGAAGCTTTCTTT
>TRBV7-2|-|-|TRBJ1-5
CASSSRGGQNQPQHF
TGTGCCAGCAGCTCCCGGGGGGGTCAAAATCAGCCCCAGCATTTT
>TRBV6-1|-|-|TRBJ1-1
CASSDFPLAFF
TGTGCCAGCAGTGATTTCCCCCTAGCTTTCTTT
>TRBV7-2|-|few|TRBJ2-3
CASSLGGPRADTQYF
TGTGCCAGCAGCTTAGGGGGGCCAAGGGCAGATACGCAGTATTTT